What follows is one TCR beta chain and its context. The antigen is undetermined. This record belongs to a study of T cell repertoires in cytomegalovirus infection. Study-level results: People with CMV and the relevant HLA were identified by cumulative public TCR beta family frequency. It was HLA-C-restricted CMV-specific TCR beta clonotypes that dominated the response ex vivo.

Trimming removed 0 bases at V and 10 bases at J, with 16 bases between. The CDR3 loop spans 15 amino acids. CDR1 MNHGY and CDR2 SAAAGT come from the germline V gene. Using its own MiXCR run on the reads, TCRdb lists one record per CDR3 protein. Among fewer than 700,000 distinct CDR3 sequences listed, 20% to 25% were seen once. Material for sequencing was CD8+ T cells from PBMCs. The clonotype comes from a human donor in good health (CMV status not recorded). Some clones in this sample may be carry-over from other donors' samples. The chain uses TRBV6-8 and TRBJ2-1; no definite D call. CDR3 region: CASSYSVAFLVEQFF. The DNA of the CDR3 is TGTGCCAGCAGTTACTCGGTGGCCTTCTTAGTCGAGCAGTTCTTC.